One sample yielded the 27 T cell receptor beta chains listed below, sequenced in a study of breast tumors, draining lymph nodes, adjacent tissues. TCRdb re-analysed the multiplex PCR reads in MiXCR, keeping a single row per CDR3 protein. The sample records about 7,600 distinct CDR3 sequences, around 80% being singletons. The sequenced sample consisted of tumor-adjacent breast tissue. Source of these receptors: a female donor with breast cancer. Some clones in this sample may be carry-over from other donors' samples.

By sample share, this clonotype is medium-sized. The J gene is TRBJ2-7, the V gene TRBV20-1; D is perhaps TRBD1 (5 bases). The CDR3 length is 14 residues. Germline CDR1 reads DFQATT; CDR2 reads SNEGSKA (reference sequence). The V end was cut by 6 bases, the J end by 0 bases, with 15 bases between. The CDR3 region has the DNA TGCAGTGCACAGGCCCAGGTTAGCTCCTACGAGCAGTACTTC. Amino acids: CSAQAQVSSYEQYF.

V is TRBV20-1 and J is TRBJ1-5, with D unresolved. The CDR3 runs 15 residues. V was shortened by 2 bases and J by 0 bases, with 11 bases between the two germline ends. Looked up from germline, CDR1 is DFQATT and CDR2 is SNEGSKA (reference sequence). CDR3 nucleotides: TGCAGTGCTAGATCCCGGGTGGATAGCAATCAGCCCCAGCATTTT. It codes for CSARSRVDSNQPQHF.

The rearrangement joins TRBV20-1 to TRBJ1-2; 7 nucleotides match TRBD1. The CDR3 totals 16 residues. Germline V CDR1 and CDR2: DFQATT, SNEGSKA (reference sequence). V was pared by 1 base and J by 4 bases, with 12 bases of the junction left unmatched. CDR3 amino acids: CSARAGQGGLGYGYTF. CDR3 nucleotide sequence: TGCAGTGCTAGAGCAGGGCAGGGGGGACTCGGCTATGGCTACACCTTC.

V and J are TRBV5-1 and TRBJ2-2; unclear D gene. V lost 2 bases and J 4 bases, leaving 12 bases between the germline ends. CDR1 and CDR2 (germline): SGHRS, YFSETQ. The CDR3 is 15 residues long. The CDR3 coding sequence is TGCGCCAGCAGCTTACAACCGGACGGCACCGGGGAGCTGTTTTTT. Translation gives CASSLQPDGTGELFF.

In nucleotides, the CDR3 is TGTGCCAGCAGGGGGCCGGATAATTCACCCCTCCACTTT. Translating it yields CASRGPDNSPLHF. The chain combines TRBV6-1 with TRBJ1-6, with D possibly TRBD1 on 5 matching bases. V lost 6 bases and J 5 bases, leaving 8 bases between the germline ends. CDR1 and CDR2 from the germline V gene are MNHNS and SASEGT. The CDR3 loop spans 13 amino acids.

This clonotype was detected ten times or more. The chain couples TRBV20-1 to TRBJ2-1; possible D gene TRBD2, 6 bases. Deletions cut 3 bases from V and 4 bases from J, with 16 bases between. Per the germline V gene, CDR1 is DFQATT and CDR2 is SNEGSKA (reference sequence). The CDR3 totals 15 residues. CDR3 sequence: CSASDGVEGYNEQFF. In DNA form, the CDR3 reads TGCAGTGCTAGTGATGGGGTGGAGGGATACAATGAGCAGTTCTTC.

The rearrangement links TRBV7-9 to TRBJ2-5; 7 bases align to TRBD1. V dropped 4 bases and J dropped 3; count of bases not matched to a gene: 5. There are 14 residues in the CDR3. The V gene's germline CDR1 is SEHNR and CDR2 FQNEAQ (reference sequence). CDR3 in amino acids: CASSYRDSEETQYF. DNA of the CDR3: TGTGCCAGCAGCTACCGGGACAGCGAAGAGACCCAGTACTTC.

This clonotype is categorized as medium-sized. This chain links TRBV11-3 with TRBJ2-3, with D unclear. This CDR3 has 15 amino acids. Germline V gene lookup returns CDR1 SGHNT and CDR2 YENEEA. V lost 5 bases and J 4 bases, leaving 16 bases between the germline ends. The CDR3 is CASSTSSRSSDTQYF. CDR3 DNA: TGTGCCAGCAGCACCTCTTCTAGGAGTTCAGATACGCAGTATTTT. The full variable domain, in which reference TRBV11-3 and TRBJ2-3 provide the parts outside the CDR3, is EAGVVQSPRYKIIEKKQPVAFWCNPISGHNTLYWYLQNLGQGPELLIRYENEEAVDDSQLPKDRFSAERLKGVDSTLKIQPAELGDSAVYLCASSTSSRSSDTQYFGPGTRLTVL.

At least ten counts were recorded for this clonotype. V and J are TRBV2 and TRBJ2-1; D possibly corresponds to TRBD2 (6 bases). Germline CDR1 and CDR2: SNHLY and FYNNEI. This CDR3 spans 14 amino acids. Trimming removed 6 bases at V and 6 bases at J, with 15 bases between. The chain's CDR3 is CASSRDSEGNEQFF. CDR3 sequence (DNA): TGTGCCAGCAGCCGGGACTCGGAGGGCAATGAGCAGTTCTTC.

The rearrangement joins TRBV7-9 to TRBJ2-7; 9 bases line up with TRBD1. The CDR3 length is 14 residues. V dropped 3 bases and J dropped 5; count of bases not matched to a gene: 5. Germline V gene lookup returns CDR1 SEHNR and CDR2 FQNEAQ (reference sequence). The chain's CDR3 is CASSFTGGGDEQYF. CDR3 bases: TGTGCCAGCAGCTTTACAGGGGGCGGGGACGAGCAGTACTTC.

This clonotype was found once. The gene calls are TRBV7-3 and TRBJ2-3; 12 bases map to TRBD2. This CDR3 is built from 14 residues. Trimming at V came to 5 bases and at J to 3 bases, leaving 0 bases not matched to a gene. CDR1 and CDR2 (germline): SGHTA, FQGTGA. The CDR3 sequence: CASSLAGGTDTQYF. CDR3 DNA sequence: TGTGCCAGCAGCCTAGCGGGGGGGACAGATACGCAGTATTTT.

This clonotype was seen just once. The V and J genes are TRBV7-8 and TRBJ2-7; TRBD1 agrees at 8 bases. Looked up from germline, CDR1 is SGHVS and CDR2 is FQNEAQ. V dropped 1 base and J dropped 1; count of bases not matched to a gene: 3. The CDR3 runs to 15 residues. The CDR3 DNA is TGTGCCAGCAGCTTAGGGACAGGGCGATCCTACGAGCAGTACTTC. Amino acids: CASSLGTGRSYEQYF.

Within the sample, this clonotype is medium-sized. CDR3 in amino acids: CAWRGNNQPQHF. The CDR3 nucleotides are TGTGCCTGGAGGGGAAACAATCAGCCCCAGCATTTT. The chain couples TRBV30 to TRBJ1-5, with D unresolved. Germline CDR1 is GTSNPN and CDR2 is SVGIG (reference sequence). V lost 3 bases and J lost 3, with 6 bases in between. The CDR3 is made up of 12 amino acids.

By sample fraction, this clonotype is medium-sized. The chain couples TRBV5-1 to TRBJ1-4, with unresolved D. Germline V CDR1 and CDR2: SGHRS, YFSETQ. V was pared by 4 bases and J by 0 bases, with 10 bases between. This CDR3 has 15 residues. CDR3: CASSARGATNEKLFF. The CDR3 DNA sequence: TGCGCCAGCAGCGCCCGGGGAGCAACTAATGAAAAACTGTTTTTT.

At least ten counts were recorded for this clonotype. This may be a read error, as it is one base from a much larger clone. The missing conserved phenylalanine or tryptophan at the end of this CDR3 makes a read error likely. The CDR3 coding sequence is TGCAGTGCCGGAGGGGTCGGCTCACCCCTCCACCTT. Translation gives CSAGGVGSPLHL. This chain joins TRBV20-1 and TRBJ1-6, with D maybe TRBD1 (5 bases). From germline, CDR1 is DFQATT and CDR2 SNEGSKA (reference sequence). The CDR3 is made up of 12 amino acids. The ends were cut back, 6 bases at V and 10 bases at J, with 13 bases in the middle.

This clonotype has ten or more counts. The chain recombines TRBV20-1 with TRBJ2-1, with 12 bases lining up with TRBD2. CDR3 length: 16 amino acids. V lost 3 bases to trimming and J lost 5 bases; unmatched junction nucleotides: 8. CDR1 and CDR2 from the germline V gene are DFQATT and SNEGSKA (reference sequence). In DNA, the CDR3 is TGCAGTGCTAGCGTACTAGCGGGAGGTGATGACAATGAGCAGTTCTTC. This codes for CSASVLAGGDDNEQFF.

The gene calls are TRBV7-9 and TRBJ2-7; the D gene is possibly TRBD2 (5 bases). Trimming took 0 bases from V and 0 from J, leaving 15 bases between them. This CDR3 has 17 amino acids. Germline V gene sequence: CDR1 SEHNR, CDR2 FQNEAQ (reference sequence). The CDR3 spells CASSLASSRAVSYEQYF. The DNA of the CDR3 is TGTGCCAGCAGCTTAGCATCGTCGCGGGCGGTCTCCTACGAGCAGTACTTC.

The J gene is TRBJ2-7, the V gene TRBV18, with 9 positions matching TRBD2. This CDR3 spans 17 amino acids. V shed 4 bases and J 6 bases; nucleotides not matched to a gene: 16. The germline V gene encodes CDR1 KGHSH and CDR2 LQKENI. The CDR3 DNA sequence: TGTGCCAGCTCACAAAACTTCGGGGCTAGCGGGATGGGCGAGCAGTACTTC. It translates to CASSQNFGASGMGEQYF.

The CDR3 region is CATSDGGTGGNEQFF. The DNA of the CDR3 is TGTGCCACCAGTGATGGGGGGACAGGGGGCAATGAGCAGTTCTTC. The J gene is TRBJ2-1, the V gene TRBV24-1; 11 nucleotides match TRBD1. V dropped 3 bases and J dropped 6; count of bases not matched to a gene: 3. This CDR3 spans 15 amino acids. CDR1 and CDR2 (germline): KGHDR, SFDVKD.

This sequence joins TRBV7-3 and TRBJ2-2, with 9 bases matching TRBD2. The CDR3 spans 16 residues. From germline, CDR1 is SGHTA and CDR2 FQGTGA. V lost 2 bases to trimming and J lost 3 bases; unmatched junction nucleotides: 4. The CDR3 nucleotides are TGTGCCAGCAGCTTAGCTAGCGGGACACACACCGGGGAGCTGTTTTTT. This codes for CASSLASGTHTGELFF.

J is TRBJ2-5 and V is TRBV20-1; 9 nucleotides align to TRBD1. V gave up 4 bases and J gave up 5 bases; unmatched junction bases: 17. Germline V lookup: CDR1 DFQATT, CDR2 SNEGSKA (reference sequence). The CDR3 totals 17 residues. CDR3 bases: TGCAGTGCTACAAACAGGGGGCGCAGGCCGGCGGAGGAGACCCAGTACTTC. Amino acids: CSATNRGRRPAEETQYF.

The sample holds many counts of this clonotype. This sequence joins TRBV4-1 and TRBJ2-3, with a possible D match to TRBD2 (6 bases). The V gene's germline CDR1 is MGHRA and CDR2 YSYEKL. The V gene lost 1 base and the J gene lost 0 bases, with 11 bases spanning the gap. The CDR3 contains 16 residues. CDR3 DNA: TGCGCCAGCAGCCAAGTCGACGGGGGAAGCACAGATACGCAGTATTTT. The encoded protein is CASSQVDGGSTDTQYF.

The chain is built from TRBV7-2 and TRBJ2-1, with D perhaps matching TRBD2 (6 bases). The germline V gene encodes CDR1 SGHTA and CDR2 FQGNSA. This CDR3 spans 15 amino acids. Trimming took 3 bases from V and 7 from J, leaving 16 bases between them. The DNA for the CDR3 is TGTGCCAGCAGCTTTTCCGCGGGGACCTCGAATGAGCAGTTCTTC. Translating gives CASSFSAGTSNEQFF. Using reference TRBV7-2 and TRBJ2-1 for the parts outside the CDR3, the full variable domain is GAGVSQSPSNKVTEKGKDVELRCDPISGHTALYWYRQSLGQGLEFLIYFQGNSAPDKSGLPSDRFSAERTGGSVSTLTIQRTQQEDSAVYLCASSFSAGTSNEQFFGPGTRLTVL.

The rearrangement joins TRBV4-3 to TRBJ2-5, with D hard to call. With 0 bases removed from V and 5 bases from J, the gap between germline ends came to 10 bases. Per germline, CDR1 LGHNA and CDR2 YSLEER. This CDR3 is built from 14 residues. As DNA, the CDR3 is TGCGCCAGCAGCCAAGATACGTCGCGGGAGACCCAGTACTTC. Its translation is CASSQDTSRETQYF.

CDR3 nucleotide sequence: TGTGCCAGCACTATGACAGCGCCCATAATGAACACTGAAGCTTTCTTT. Protein product: CASTMTAPIMNTEAFF. The chain couples TRBV2 to TRBJ1-1; weak D call: TRBD1 (5 bases). With 7 bases removed from V and 0 bases from J, the gap between germline ends came to 18 bases. The CDR3 loop spans 16 amino acids. Per germline, CDR1 SNHLY and CDR2 FYNNEI.

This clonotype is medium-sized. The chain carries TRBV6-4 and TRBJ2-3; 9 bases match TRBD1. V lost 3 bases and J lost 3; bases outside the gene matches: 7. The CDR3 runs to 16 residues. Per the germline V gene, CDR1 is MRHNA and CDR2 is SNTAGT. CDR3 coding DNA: TGTGCCAGCAGTGAGAGGACAGGGGATGGGACAGATACGCAGTATTTT. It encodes CASSERTGDGTDTQYF.

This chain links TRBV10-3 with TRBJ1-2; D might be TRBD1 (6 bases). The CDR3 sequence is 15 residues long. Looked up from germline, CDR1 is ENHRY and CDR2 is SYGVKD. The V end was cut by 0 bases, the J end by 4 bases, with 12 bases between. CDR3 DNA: TGTGCCATCAGTGAGTCGACCGGAGGGGGCTATGGCTACACCTTC. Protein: CAISESTGGGYGYTF.